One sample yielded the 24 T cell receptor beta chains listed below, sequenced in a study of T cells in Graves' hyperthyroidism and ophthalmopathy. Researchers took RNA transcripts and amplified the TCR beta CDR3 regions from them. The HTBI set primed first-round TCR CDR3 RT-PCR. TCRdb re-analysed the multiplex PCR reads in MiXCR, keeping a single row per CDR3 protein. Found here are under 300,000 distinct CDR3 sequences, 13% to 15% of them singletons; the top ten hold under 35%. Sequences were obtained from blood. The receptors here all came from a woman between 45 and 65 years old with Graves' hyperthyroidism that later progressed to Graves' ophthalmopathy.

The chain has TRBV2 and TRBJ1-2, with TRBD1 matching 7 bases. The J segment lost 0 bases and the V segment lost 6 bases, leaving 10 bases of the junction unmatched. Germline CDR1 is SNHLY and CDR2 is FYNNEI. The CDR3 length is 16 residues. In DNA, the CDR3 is TGTGCCAGCAGCTCCAGGGGGGGGCGCGCTAACTATGGCTACACCTTC. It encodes CASSSRGGRANYGYTF.

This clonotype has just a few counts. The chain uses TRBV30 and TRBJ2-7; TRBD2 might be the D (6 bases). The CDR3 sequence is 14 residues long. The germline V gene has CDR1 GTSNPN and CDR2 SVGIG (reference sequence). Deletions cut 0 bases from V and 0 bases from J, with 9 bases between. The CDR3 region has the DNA TGTGCCTGGAGTGTCGAACTAGCCTCCTACGAGCAGTACTTC. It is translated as CAWSVELASYEQYF.

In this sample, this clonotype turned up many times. The CDR3 loop reads CASSLGLAGNEQFF. CDR3 nucleotide sequence: TGCGCCAGCAGCTTGGGACTAGCGGGGAATGAGCAGTTCTTC. The chain employs TRBV5-1 and TRBJ2-1, with 11 nucleotides matching TRBD2. V shed 0 bases and J 7 bases; nucleotides not matched to a gene: 0. The CDR3 extends over 14 amino acids. From germline, CDR1 is SGHRS and CDR2 YFSETQ.

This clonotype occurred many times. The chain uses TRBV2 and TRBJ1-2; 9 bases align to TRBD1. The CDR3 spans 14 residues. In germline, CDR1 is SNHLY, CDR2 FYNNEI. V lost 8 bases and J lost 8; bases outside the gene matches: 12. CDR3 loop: CASCRDRELGGYTF. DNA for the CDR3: TGTGCCAGCTGTCGGGACAGGGAGTTGGGAGGCTACACCTTC.

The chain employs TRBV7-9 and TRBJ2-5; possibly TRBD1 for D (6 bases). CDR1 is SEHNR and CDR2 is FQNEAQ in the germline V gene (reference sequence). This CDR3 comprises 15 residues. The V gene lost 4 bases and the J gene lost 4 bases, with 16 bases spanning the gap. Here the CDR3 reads CASSSFQGLGETQYF. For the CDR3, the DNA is TGTGCCAGCAGCTCGTTCCAGGGGCTTGGAGAGACCCAGTACTTC.

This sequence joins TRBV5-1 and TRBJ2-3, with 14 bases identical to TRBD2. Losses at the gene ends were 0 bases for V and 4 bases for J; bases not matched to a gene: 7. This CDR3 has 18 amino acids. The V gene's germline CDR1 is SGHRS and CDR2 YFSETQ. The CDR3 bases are TGCGCCAGCAGCTTGGGACTAGCGGGAGGGCCGGTGCCAGATACGCAGTATTTT. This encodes CASSLGLAGGPVPDTQYF.

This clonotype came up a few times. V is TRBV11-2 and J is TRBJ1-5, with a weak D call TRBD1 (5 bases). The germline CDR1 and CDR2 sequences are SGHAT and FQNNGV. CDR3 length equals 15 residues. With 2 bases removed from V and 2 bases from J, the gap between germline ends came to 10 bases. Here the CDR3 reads CASSLMGGGNQPQHF. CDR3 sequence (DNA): TGTGCCAGCAGCTTAATGGGGGGGGGCAATCAGCCCCAGCATTTT.

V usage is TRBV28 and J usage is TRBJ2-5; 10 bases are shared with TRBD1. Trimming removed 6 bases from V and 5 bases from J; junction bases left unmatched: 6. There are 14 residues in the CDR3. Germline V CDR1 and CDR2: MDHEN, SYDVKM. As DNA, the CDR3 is TGTGCCAGCAGCTGGGACAGGGGTCGGGAGACCCAGTACTTC. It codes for CASSWDRGRETQYF.

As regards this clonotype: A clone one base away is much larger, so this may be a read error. CDR3 nucleotide sequence: TGCAGTGCTGCCCTTCGGGGGGGGGGAACCGGGGAGCCGTTTTTT. The encoded protein is CSAALRGGGTGEPFF. The J gene is TRBJ2-2, the V gene TRBV20-1; 8 nucleotides align to TRBD2. Germline CDR1 and CDR2: DFQATT and SNEGSKA (reference sequence). The CDR3 runs 15 residues.

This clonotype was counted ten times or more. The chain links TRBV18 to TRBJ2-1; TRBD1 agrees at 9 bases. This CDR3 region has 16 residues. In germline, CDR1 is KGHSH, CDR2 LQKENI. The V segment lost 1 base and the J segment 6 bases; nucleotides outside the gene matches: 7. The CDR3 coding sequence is TGTGCCAGCTCACCACGTACACAGGGGGCGGGCAATGAGCAGTTCTTC. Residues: CASSPRTQGAGNEQFF.

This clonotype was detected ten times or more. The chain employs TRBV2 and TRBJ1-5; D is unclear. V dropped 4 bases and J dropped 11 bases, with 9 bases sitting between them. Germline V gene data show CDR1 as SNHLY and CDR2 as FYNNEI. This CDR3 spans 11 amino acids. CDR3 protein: CASSVKGSQHF. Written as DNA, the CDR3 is TGTGCCAGCAGTGTGAAAGGGTCCCAGCATTTT. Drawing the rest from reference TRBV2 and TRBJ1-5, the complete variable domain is EPEVTQTPSHQVTQMGQEVILRCVPISNHLYFYWYRQILGQKVEFLVSFYNNEISEKSEIFDDQFSVERPDGSNFTLKIRSTKLEDSAMYFCASSVKGSQHFGDGTRLSIL.

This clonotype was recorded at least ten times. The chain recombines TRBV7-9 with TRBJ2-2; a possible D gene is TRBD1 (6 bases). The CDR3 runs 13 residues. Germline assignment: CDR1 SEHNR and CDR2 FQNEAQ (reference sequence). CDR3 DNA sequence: TGTGGGGCCGGGACAACGAACACCGGGGAGCTGTTTTTT. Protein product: CGAGTTNTGELFF.

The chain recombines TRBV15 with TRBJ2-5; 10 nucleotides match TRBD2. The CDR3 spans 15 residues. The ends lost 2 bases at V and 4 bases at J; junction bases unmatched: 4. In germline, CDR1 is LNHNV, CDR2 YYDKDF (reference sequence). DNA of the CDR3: TGTGCCACCAGCAGACCGAAGCGGGAGGGAGAGACCCAGTACTTC. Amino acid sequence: CATSRPKREGETQYF.

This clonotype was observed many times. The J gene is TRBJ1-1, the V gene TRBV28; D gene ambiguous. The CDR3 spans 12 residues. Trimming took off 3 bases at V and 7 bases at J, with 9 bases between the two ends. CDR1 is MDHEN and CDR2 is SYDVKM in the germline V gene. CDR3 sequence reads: CASSLFSDEAFF. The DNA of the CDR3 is TGTGCCAGCAGTTTGTTTTCTGATGAAGCTTTCTTT. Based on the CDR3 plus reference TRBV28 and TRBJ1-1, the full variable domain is DVKVTQSSRYLVKRTGEKVFLECVQDMDHENMFWYRQDPGLGLRLIYFSYDVKMKEKGDIPEGYSVSREKKERFSLILESASTNQTSMYLCASSLFSDEAFFGQGTRLTVV.

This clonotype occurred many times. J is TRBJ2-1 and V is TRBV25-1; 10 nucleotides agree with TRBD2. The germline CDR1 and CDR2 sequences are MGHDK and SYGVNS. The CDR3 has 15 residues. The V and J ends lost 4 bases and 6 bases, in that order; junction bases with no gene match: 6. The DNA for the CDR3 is TGTGCCAGCAGTGTAGCGGGAGGCCTTTCCAATGAGCAGTTCTTC. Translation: CASSVAGGLSNEQFF.

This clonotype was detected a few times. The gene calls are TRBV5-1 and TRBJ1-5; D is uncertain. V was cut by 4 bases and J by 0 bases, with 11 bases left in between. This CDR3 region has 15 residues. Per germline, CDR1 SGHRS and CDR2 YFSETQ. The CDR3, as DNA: TGCGCCAGCAGCCCGGAAGGTTATAGCAATCAGCCCCAGCATTTT. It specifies CASSPEGYSNQPQHF.

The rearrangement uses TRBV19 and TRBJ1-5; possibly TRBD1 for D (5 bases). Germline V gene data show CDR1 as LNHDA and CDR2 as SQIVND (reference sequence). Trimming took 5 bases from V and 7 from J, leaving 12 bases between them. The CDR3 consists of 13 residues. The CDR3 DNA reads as TGTGCCAGTAGTGGGACCCCCGGCCAGCCCCAGCATTTT. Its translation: CASSGTPGQPQHF.

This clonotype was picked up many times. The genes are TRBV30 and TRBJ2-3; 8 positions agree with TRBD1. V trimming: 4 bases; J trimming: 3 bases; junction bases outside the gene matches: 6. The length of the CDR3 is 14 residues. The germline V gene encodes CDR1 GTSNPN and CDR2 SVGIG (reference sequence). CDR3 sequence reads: CAWTSGGRTDTQYF. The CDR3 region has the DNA TGTGCCTGGACCTCAGGGGGCAGAACAGATACGCAGTATTTT.

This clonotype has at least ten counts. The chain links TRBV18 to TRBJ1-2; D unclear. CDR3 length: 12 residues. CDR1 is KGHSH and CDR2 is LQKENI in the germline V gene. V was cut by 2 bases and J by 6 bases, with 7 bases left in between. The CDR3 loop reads CASSPTTDGYTF. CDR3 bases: TGTGCCAGCTCACCAACAACGGATGGCTACACCTTC.

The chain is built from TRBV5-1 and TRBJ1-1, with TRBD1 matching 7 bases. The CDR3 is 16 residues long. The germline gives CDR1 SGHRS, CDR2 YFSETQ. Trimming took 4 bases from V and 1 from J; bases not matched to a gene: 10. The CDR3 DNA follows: TGCGCCAGCAGCCATCGACAGGGCTCCGGGAACACTGAAGCTTTCTTT. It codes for CASSHRQGSGNTEAFF.

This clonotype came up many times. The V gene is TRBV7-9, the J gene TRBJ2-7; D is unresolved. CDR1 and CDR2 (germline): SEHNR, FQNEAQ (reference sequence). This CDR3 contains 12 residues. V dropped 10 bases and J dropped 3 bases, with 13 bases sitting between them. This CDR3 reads CATTDVNYEQYF. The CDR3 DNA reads TGTGCCACGACGGACGTAAACTACGAGCAGTACTTC.

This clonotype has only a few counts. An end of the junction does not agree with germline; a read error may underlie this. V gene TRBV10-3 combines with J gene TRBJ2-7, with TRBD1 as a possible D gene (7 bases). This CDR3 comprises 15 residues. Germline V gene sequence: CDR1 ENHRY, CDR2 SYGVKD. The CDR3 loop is CAISESGGGGYVQYF. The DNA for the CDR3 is TGTGCCATCAGTGAGTCGGGTGGAGGGGGCTACGTGCAGTACTTC.

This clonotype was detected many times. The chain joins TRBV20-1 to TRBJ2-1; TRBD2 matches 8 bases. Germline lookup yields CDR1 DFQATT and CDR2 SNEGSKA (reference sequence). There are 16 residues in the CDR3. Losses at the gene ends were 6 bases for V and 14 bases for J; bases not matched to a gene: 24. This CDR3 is CSAEARGRQRENDKFF. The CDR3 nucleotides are TGCAGTGCCGAAGCTCGGGGGCGGCAGCGGGAGAATGATAAGTTCTTC.

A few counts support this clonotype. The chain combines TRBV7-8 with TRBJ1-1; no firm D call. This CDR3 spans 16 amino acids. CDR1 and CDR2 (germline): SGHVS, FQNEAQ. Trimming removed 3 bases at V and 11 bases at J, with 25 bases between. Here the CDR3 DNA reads TGTGCCAGCAGCTTGATTGATGAGGAGGAAGCTTTGTGGGCTTTCTTT. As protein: CASSLIDEEEALWAFF.